The source of this T cell receptor beta chain is a study of cytomegalovirus exposure and HLA in healthy donors. Across the whole study: In a previous analysis, 110 million or so unique TCR beta sequences were found from 150 million to 200 million T cells.

General observations from the study: The study put 150 to 200 TCR beta chains on its list as cytomegalovirus-associated. Later analysis associated a missense DCLRE1C variant with TCR beta V- and J-gene trimming. It was reported that TCR beta sequences correctly inferred the HLA-A and HLA-B alleles for most subjects.

This PCR relied on a set of 60 Vbeta primers and 13 Jbeta primers. Generated by immunoSEQ multiplex PCR, the TCRdb table keeps only in-frame clones and is missing some. In the table there are about 200,000 clones, roughly 77% of which are singletons. This clone has a single count. Its cognate antigen is unknown. The clonotype was recovered from a male donor in good health and CMV-seropositive. Sequencing input: PBMCs.

CDR3 coding DNA: TGTGCCAGCAGCAGAGGACAGGGGGGGACTGAAAAACTGTTTTTT. It codes for CASSRGQGGTEKLFF. The chain uses TRBV7-9 and TRBJ1-4; 10 bases line up with TRBD1. CDR3 size: 15 residues. Germline-derived CDR1 and CDR2 are SEHNR and FQNEAQ (reference sequence). The ends lost 5 bases at V and 7 bases at J; junction bases unmatched: 7. Complete variable domain (other parts from reference TRBV7-9 and TRBJ1-4): DTGVSQNPRHKITKRGQNVTFRCDPISEHNRLYWYRQTLGQGPEFLTYFQNEAQLEKSRLLSDRFSAERPKGSFSTLEIQRTEQGDSAMYLCASSRGQGGTEKLFFGSGTQLSVL.